The sequence of this T cell receptor beta chain was determined in a study of CD8 T cells in ankylosing spondylitis. Making the TCR beta libraries involved quantitative 5'-RACE with molecular barcodes. MiXCR was run by TCRdb on the 5' RACE reads, yielding one entry per CDR3 protein. The sample shows about 240,000 distinct CDR3 sequences, roughly a tenth of them seen only once. From germline, CDR1 is MDHEN and CDR2 SYDVKM. V lost 3 bases to trimming and J lost 2 bases, with 16 bases between them. The CDR3 extends over 16 amino acids. V and J are TRBV28 and TRBJ2-5, with a weak D call TRBD1 (5 bases). The source of this sequence is a male donor with ankylosing spondylitis or in good health (not recorded which). The sample taken for sequencing was blood, either unsorted or a sorted T cell fraction (not recorded which). This CDR3 is CASSLHRGQGQETQYF. Written as DNA, the CDR3 is TGTGCCAGCAGTTTGCACCGAGGTCAGGGACAAGAGACCCAGTACTTC.